This TCR beta chain was found in a study of blood T cell repertoires in COVID-19. V shed 2 bases and J shed 6 bases, with 16 bases lying between them. Germline CDR1 is GTSNPN and CDR2 is SVGIG (reference sequence). This CDR3 region has 15 residues. TCRdb's table, derived via immunoSEQ multiplex PCR, lists solely in-frame clones and lacks some. Seen here are more than 300,000 clones, roughly four fifths observed once, and the top ten hold about 5%. Cohort assignment relied on participant-reported clinical history. Symptom resolution, clearance, or two negative PCRs marked the recovered donors of Cohort 3.

This sequence joins TRBV30 and TRBJ1-4, with D hard to call. Sequencing input: PBMCs or T cells enriched from blood (not recorded which). The sequence derives from a woman aged 45-60 years who had recovered from COVID-19. Here the CDR3 reads CAWSSRVRSDEKLFF. CDR3 DNA: TGTGCCTGGAGTTCCCGAGTGAGGTCTGATGAAAAACTGTTTTTT.